This TCR beta chain was documented in a study of type 1 regulatory T cells. TCRdb recomputed calls from the reads with MiXCR, one row per CDR3 protein. The data hold approximately 97,000 distinct CDR3 sequences, with roughly 31% observed a single time. The CDR3 sequence is 15 residues long. Germline V gene lookup returns CDR1 SGHTA and CDR2 FQGNSA. V dropped 4 bases and J dropped 1 base, with 10 bases sitting between them. The V and J genes are TRBV7-2 and TRBJ2-2; unclear D gene. Input material: CD4+ T cells, either the whole sample or a sorted fraction (not recorded which). This TCR was recovered from a human donor in good health. The CDR3 bases are TGTGCCAGCAGCTCGAAGCCCGGGAACACCGGGGAGCTGTTTTTT. This codes for CASSSKPGNTGELFF.